The present T cell receptor beta chain was sequenced within a study of T cell repertoires in cytomegalovirus infection. This CDR3 spans 14 amino acids. Trimming shortened V by 7 bases and J by 6 bases, and 16 bases separated the two germline ends. CDR1 SGHTA and CDR2 FQGNSA come from the germline V gene. TCRdb used MiXCR to reprocess the reads, holding one entry per CDR3 protein. The table lists nearly 70,000 distinct CDR3 sequences, under 25% of them singletons. As regards this clonotype: The antigen is undetermined.

The TCR comes from a human donor in good health (CMV status not recorded). Some clones in this sample may be carry-over from other donors' samples. The J gene is TRBJ2-1, the V gene TRBV7-2, with D perhaps matching TRBD2 (6 bases). Material: PBMCs, sequenced either directly or after in vitro stimulation (not recorded which). CDR3 nucleotide sequence: TGTGCCAGCACCCTGGGGGGTTCCCCCAATGAGCAGTTCTTC. Protein: CASTLGGSPNEQFF. The variable domain in full, completed from reference TRBV7-2 and TRBJ2-1, reads GAGVSQSPSNKVTEKGKDVELRCDPISGHTALYWYRQSLGQGLEFLIYFQGNSAPDKSGLPSDRFSAERTGGSVSTLTIQRTQQEDSAVYLCASTLGGSPNEQFFGPGTRLTVL.